This TCR beta chain was found in a study of T cell changes during pregnancy in multiple sclerosis. Produced via immunoSEQ multiplex PCR; TCRdb's table is partial and in-frame only. In the table there are fewer than 20,000 clones, approximately 90% of which are singletons. The CDR3 consists of 15 residues. V lost 3 bases and J lost 3; bases outside the gene matches: 2. The germline V gene has CDR1 KGHSH and CDR2 LQKENI. The chain carries TRBV18 and TRBJ2-7, with 13 bases matching TRBD2. This specimen consisted of CD4+ T cells from peripheral blood mononuclear cells, obtained in the first trimester of pregnancy. The TCR comes from a female donor in good health, enrolled as a control in a pregnancy study. As DNA, the CDR3 is TGTGCCAGCTCACCTCGGACTAGCGGGAGCTACGAGCAGTACTTC. Encoded protein: CASSPRTSGSYEQYF.